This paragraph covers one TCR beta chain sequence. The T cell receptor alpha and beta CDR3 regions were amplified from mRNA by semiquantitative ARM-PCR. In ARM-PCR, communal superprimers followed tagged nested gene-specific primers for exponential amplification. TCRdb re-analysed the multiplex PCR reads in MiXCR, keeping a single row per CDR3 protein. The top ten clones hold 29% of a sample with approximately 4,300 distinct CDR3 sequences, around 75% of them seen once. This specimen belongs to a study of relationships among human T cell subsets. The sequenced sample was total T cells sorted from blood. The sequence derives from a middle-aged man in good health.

The CDR3 DNA reads as TGTGCCAGCAACGACTCCGGGACCCATCGGAGGGAGCAGTACTTC. This encodes CASNDSGTHRREQYF. This chain connects TRBV28 to TRBJ2-7, with D perhaps being TRBD1 or TRBD2 (5 bases each). There are 15 residues in the CDR3. The germline V gene encodes CDR1 MDHEN and CDR2 SYDVKM. The V end lost 7 bases, the J end lost 7 bases, and 23 bases lay between the germline ends.